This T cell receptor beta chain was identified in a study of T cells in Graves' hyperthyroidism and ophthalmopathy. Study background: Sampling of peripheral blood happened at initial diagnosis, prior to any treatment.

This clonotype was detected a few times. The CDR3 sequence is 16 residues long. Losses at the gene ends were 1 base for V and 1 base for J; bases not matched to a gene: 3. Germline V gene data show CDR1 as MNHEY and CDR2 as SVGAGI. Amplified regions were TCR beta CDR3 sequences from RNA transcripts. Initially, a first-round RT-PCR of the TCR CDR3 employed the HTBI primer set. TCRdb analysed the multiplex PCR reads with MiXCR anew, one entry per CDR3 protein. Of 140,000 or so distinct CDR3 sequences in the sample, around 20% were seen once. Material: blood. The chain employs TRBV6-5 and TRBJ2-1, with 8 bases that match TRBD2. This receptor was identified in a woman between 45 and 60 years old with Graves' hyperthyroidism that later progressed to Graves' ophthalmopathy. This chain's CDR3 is CASSYLSGGSYNEQFF. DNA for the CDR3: TGTGCCAGCAGTTACTTGTCGGGAGGGTCCTACAATGAGCAGTTCTTC.